These 2 T cell receptor beta chains were all obtained from the same sample, sequenced in a study of blood T cell repertoires in COVID-19. Clones were read by immunoSEQ multiplex PCR, and TCRdb kept only the in-frame ones, dropping some. This table has tens of thousands of clones, about four fifths appearing once. The sample comprised peripheral blood. The receptor source for this set is a woman in her sixties or seventies with acute or convalescent COVID-19.

The chain uses TRBV11-2 and TRBJ1-1; 8 bases are shared with TRBD1. Trimming at V came to 2 bases and at J to 1 base, leaving 9 bases not matched to a gene. CDR1 SGHAT and CDR2 FQNNGV come from the germline V gene. CDR3 length: 17 amino acids. The CDR3 bases are TGTGCCAGCAGCTTATTACGTCAGGGGGCCCGGAACACTGAAGCTTTCTTT. Translating gives CASSLLRQGARNTEAFF.

The chain couples TRBV11-3 to TRBJ2-1, with D uncertain. CDR1 and CDR2 (germline): SGHNT, YENEEA. With 0 bases removed from V and 7 bases from J, the gap between germline ends came to 19 bases. The CDR3 length is 17 residues. CDR3 in amino acids: CASSLDRNQPGMNEQFF. CDR3 coding DNA: TGTGCCAGCAGCTTAGATCGAAATCAGCCAGGAATGAATGAGCAGTTCTTC.